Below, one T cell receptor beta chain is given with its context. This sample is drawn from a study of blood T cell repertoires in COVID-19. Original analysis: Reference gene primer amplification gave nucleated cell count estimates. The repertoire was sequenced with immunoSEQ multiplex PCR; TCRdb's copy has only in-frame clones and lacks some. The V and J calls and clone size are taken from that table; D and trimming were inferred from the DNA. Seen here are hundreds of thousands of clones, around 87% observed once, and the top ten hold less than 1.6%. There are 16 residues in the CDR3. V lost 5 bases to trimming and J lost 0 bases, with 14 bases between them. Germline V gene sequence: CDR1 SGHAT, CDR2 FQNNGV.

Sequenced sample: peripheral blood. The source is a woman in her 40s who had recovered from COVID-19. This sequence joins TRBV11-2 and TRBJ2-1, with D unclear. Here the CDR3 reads CASSGLGYSSYNEQFF. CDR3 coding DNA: TGTGCCAGCAGCGGCCTCGGGTATAGCTCCTACAATGAGCAGTTCTTC.